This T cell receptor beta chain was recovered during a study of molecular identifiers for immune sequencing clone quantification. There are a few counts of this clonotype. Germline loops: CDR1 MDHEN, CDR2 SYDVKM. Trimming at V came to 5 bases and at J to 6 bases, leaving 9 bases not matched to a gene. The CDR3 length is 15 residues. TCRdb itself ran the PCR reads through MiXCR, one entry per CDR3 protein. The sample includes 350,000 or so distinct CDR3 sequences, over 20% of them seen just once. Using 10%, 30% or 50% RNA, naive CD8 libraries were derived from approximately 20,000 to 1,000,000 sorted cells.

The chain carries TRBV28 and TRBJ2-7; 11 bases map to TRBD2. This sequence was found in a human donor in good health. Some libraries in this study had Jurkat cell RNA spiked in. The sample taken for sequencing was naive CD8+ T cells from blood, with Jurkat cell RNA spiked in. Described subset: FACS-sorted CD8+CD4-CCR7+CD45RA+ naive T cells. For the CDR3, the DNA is TGTGCCAGCAGTAACTCCCTAGCGGGAGGCTGCGAGCAGTACTTC. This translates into CASSNSLAGGCEQYF.